The next 20 T cell receptor beta chains were all read from a single sample in a study of control samples from healthy donors and cancer patients. The assay was immunoSEQ multiplex PCR, and TCRdb's table has in-frame clones only and misses some. The sample has approximately 51,000 clones; 80% are singletons. The material sequenced was blood. The source is a man in his sixties or seventies in good health.

V is TRBV4-2 and J is TRBJ1-1; the D gene is possibly TRBD1 (5 bases). From germline, CDR1 is LGHNA and CDR2 YNFKEQ. V lost 3 bases to trimming and J lost 0 bases, with 17 bases between them. CDR3 length: 17 amino acids. CDR3 DNA sequence: TGTGCCAGCAGCCATCCCAGGGTGGAGGGTTTGAACACTGAAGCTTTCTTT. Residues: CASSHPRVEGLNTEAFF.

The chain combines TRBV3-1 (or the pseudogene TRBV3-2) with TRBJ1-5; D ambiguous. CDR3 length: 13 amino acids. V shed 4 bases and J shed 2 bases, with 6 bases lying between them. CDR1 and CDR2 (germline): LGHDT, YNNKEL (reference sequence). CDR3 region: CASSPYGNQPQHF. The CDR3 DNA reads as TGTGCCAGCAGCCCCTATGGCAATCAGCCCCAGCATTTT.

Concerning this clone itself: Other DNA sequences in this specimen translate into the identical CDR3. This sequence joins TRBV15 and TRBJ2-7; D may be TRBD2 (6 bases). Germline V lookup: CDR1 LNHNV, CDR2 YYDKDF (reference sequence). The CDR3 spans 13 residues. V lost 0 bases and J lost 4, with 7 bases in between. In DNA, the CDR3 is TGTGCCACCAGCAGAGATCGGGGGTACGAGCAGTACTTC. Translation: CATSRDRGYEQYF.

J is TRBJ2-1 and V is TRBV2, with D possibly matching TRBD2 (5 bases). The CDR3 has 14 residues. Per the germline V gene, CDR1 is SNHLY and CDR2 is FYNNEI. Deletions cut 7 bases from V and 6 bases from J, with 16 bases between. As DNA, the CDR3 is TGTGCCAGCATCGGGTATCCGGGGTCCAATGAGCAGTTCTTC. This sequence encodes CASIGYPGSNEQFF.

The V gene is TRBV25-1, the J gene TRBJ1-1, with 8 bases lining up with TRBD1. The germline V gene encodes CDR1 MGHDK and CDR2 SYGVNS. This CDR3 is 13 amino acids long. V was clipped by 6 bases and J by 7 bases; unmatched bases: 7. CDR3 sequence reads: CASRAGGEGEAFF. The DNA for the CDR3 is TGTGCCAGCAGAGCAGGGGGCGAGGGTGAAGCTTTCTTT.

The count of this clone is one. J is TRBJ2-3 and V is TRBV2; 11 bases are shared with TRBD2. The CDR3 is made up of 17 amino acids. Germline V gene sequence: CDR1 SNHLY, CDR2 FYNNEI. J gave up 2 bases and V 4 bases, and 8 bases lay outside the gene matches. CDR3 sequence: CASSGPGLAVLTDTQYF. The CDR3 nucleotides are TGTGCCAGCAGTGGACCGGGACTAGCGGTTCTCACAGATACGCAGTATTTT. Together with reference TRBV2 and TRBJ2-3, the CDR3 gives the full variable domain: EPEVTQTPSHQVTQMGQEVILRCVPISNHLYFYWYRQILGQKVEFLVSFYNNEISEKSEIFDDQFSVERPDGSNFTLKIRSTKLEDSAMYFCASSGPGLAVLTDTQYFGPGTRLTVL.

This sequence joins TRBV24-1 and TRBJ1-3, with 8 bases lining up with TRBD1. Trimming cost V 12 bases and J 2 bases; bases outside gene matches: 5. Germline loops: CDR1 KGHDR, CDR2 SFDVKD. The CDR3 runs 13 residues. CDR3 nucleotide sequence: TGTGCCGTCCAGGGGGCTCCTGGAAACACCATATATTTT. Its protein is CAVQGAPGNTIYF.

This clone has only a few counts. The J gene is TRBJ2-1, the V gene TRBV5-1; TRBD2 matches 14 bases. J gave up 8 bases and V 5 bases, and 9 bases lay outside the gene matches. CDR1 and CDR2 from the germline V gene are SGHRS and YFSETQ. The CDR3 spans 16 residues. CDR3 amino acids: CASRRLGGLAGDEQFF. Written as DNA, the CDR3 is TGCGCCAGCAGACGGCTAGGGGGACTAGCGGGGGATGAGCAGTTCTTC.

This clone showed up just a few times. V is TRBV5-1 and J is TRBJ2-2; 11 nucleotides agree with TRBD1. Germline-derived CDR1 and CDR2 are SGHRS and YFSETQ. The CDR3 has 15 amino acids. J was trimmed by 4 bases and V by 5 bases; bases with no gene match: 4. The DNA for the CDR3 is TGCGCCAGCAGTTCCGGGACAGGGGGCACCGGGGAGCTGTTTTTT. Protein: CASSSGTGGTGELFF.

On this clone: Its ends do not fully match the called genes, so a read error is possible. The rearrangement uses TRBV7-7 and TRBJ2-1, with D maybe TRBD1 (6 bases). There are 16 residues in the CDR3. Germline V gives CDR1 SSHAT, CDR2 FNYEAQ (reference sequence). In nucleotides, the CDR3 is TGTGCTAGCAGCTTAGAGTCGGACAGCGCGTACAATGAGCAGTTCTTC. It is translated as CASSLESDSAYNEQFF.

This clone has a single count. The rearrangement links TRBV2 to TRBJ2-4, with D possibly matching TRBD2 (5 bases). This CDR3 has 15 amino acids. Germline V gene data show CDR1 as SNHLY and CDR2 as FYNNEI. The V end lost 8 bases, the J end lost 0 bases, and 14 bases lay between the germline ends. This CDR3 is CASREGWLAKNIQYF. In DNA form, the CDR3 reads TGTGCCAGCCGAGAGGGATGGCTAGCCAAAAACATTCAGTACTTC.

The rearrangement uses TRBV15 and TRBJ2-7; the D gene is possibly TRBD2 (5 bases). V dropped 1 base and J dropped 5 bases, with 12 bases sitting between them. This CDR3 has 14 residues. From germline, CDR1 is LNHNV and CDR2 YYDKDF (reference sequence). CDR3 sequence (DNA): TGTGCCACCAGCAGAGTCCTAGCACGGCACGAGCAGTACTTC. Its translation is CATSRVLARHEQYF.

This clone was seen once. The V and J genes are TRBV10-2 and TRBJ2-7; D ambiguous. Germline CDR1 is WSHSY and CDR2 is SAAADI. Trimming removed 7 bases from V and 0 bases from J, with 4 bases in between. The CDR3 is 11 residues long. The CDR3 is CASTNSYEQYF. The CDR3 DNA reads TGCGCCAGCACGAACTCCTACGAGCAGTACTTC.

This clone was observed a few times. The rearrangement joins TRBV6-5 to TRBJ2-7; a weak D match, TRBD2 (5 bases). Germline V gene sequence: CDR1 MNHEY, CDR2 SVGAGI. The length of the CDR3 is 15 residues. Trimming left V 5 bases short and J 3 bases short, with 17 bases between. CDR3 loop: CASSLRLLEGYEQYF. The DNA for the CDR3 is TGTGCCAGCAGTCTACGACTCCTAGAGGGCTACGAGCAGTACTTC.

The chain recombines TRBV5-8 with TRBJ1-5; perhaps TRBD1 as D (5 bases). The CDR3 is made up of 14 amino acids. Trimming removed 4 bases at V and 3 bases at J, with 11 bases between. Per the germline V gene, CDR1 is SGHTS and CDR2 is YDEGEE. CDR3 nucleotide sequence: TGTGCCAGCAGCCTGAGACAGCCCAATCAGCCCCAGCATTTT. Its protein product is CASSLRQPNQPQHF. Full variable domain (remainder filled in from reference TRBV5-8 and TRBJ1-5): EAGVTQSPTHLIKTRGQQATLRCSPISGHTSVYWYQQALGLGLQFLLWYDEGEERNRGNFPPRFSGRQFPNYSSELNVNALELEDSALYLCASSLRQPNQPQHFGDGTRLSIL.

A few counts support this clone. The CDR3: CASSQDPQGEGLSNQPQHF. The CDR3 bases are TGTGCCAGCAGCCAAGATCCCCAGGGGGAAGGTCTGAGCAATCAGCCCCAGCATTTT. The chain is built from TRBV4-2 and TRBJ1-5; 7 bases match TRBD1. Germline V gene data show CDR1 as LGHNA and CDR2 as YNFKEQ. V was pared by 0 bases and J by 1 base, with 12 bases of the junction left unmatched. CDR3 length: 19 residues.

A single count supports this clone. The J gene is TRBJ1-3, the V gene TRBV11-2, with TRBD1 as a possible D gene (6 bases). This CDR3 is 13 amino acids long. Germline assignment: CDR1 SGHAT and CDR2 FQNNGV. Trimming shortened V by 5 bases and J by 14 bases, and 19 bases separated the two germline ends. The CDR3 DNA sequence: TGTGCCAGCAGCCCTAACCGGATCGGGGGCCTATATTTT. Protein sequence: CASSPNRIGGLYF. The full variable domain, its missing parts supplied by reference TRBV11-2 and TRBJ1-3, is EAGVAQSPRYKIIEKRQSVAFWCNPISGHATLYWYQQILGQGPKLLIQFQNNGVVDDSQLPKDRFSAERLKGVDSTLKIQPAKLEDSAVYLCASSPNRIGGLYFGEGSWLTVV.

J is TRBJ2-5 and V is TRBV18; D remains unclear. The CDR3 length is 15 residues. Trimming removed 3 bases from V and 2 bases from J, with 13 bases in between. Germline V gene data show CDR1 as KGHSH and CDR2 as LQKENI. CDR3 region: CASSPPSQRQETQYF. CDR3 sequence (DNA): TGTGCCAGCTCACCTCCGAGTCAAAGGCAAGAGACCCAGTACTTC.

The chain has TRBV5-1 and TRBJ1-1; D is unclear. CDR3 length: 15 residues. Germline CDR1 SGHRS, CDR2 YFSETQ. The ends were cut back, 4 bases at V and 1 base at J, with 14 bases in the middle. The CDR3 region is CASSPIPTANTEAFF. The CDR3 bases are TGCGCCAGCAGCCCGATACCAACAGCGAACACTGAAGCTTTCTTT.

This clone has a single count. The chain is built from TRBV18 and TRBJ1-2; D is undetermined. This CDR3 is 13 amino acids long. Germline CDR1 and CDR2: KGHSH and LQKENI. V was trimmed by 5 bases and J by 2 bases, leaving 9 bases between them. The CDR3 region is CASSNQKNYGYTF. For the CDR3, the DNA is TGTGCCAGCTCAAATCAGAAAAACTATGGCTACACCTTC.